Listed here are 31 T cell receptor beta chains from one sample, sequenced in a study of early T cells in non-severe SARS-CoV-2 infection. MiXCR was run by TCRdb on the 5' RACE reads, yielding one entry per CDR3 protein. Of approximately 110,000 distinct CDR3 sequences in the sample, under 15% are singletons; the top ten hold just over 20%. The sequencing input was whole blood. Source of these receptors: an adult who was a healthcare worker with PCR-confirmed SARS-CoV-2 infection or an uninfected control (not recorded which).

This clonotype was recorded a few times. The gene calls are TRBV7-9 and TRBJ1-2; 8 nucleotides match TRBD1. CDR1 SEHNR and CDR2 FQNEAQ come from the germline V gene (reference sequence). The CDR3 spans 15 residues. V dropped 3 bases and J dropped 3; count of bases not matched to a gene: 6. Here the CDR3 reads CASSFWTGIDYGYTF. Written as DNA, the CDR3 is TGTGCCAGCAGCTTCTGGACAGGGATCGACTATGGCTACACCTTC.

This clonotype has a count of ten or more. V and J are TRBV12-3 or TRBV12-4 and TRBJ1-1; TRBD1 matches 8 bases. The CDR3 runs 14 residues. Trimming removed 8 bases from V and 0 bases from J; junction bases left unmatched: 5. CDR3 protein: CASGDRMMNTEAFF. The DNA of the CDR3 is TGTGCCAGCGGGGACAGGATGATGAACACTGAAGCTTTCTTT.

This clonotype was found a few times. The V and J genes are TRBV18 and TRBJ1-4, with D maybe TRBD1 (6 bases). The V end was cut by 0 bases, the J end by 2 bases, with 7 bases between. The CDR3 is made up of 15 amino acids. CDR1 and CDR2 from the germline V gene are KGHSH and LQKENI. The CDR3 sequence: CASSPPRGTNEKLFF. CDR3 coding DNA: TGTGCCAGCTCACCACCGAGGGGGACTAATGAAAAACTGTTTTTT.

CDR3 in DNA: TGTGCCAGCAGCTTAGGGGGCGGGGTTGAGCAGTTCTTC. Translating it yields CASSLGGGVEQFF. This chain links TRBV11-2 with TRBJ2-1; tentatively, D is TRBD2 (6 bases). Germline V gives CDR1 SGHAT, CDR2 FQNNGV. This CDR3 contains 13 residues. V lost 1 base, J lost 9 bases, and 10 bases lay in between.

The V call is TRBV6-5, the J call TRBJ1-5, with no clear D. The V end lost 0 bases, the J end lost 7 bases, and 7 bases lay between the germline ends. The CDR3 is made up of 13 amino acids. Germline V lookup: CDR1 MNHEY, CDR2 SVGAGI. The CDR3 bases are TGTGCCAGCAGTTACTCGCGCAGACAGCCCCAGCATTTT. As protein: CASSYSRRQPQHF.

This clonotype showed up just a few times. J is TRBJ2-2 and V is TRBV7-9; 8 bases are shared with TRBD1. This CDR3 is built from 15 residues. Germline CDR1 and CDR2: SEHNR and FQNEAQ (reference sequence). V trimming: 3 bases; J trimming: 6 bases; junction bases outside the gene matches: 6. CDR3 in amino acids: CASSLGDRRSGELFF. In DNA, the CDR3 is TGTGCCAGCAGCTTGGGGGACAGGCGATCCGGGGAGCTGTTTTTT.

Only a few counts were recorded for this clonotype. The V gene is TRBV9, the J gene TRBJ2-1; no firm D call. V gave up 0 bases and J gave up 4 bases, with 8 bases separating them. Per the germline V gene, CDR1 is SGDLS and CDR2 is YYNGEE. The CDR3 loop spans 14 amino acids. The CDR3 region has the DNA TGTGCCAGCAGCGTAGGAGGCGGATACAATGAGCAGTTCTTC. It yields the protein CASSVGGGYNEQFF.

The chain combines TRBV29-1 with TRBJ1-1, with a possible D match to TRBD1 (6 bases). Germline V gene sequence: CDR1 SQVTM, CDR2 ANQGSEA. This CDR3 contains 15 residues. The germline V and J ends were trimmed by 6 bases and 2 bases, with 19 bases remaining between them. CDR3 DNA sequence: TGCAGCGTCGATGGCTCAGGGGAGGCTAACACTGAAGCTTTCTTT. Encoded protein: CSVDGSGEANTEAFF.

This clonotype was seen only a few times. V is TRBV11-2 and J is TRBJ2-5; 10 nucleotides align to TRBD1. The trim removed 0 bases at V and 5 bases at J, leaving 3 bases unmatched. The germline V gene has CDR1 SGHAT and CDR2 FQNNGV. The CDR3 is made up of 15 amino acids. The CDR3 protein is CASSLDGTGDETQYF. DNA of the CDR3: TGTGCCAGCAGCTTAGATGGGACAGGGGATGAGACCCAGTACTTC. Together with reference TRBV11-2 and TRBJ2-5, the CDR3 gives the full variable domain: EAGVAQSPRYKIIEKRQSVAFWCNPISGHATLYWYQQILGQGPKLLIQFQNNGVVDDSQLPKDRFSAERLKGVDSTLKIQPAKLEDSAVYLCASSLDGTGDETQYFGPGTRLLVL.

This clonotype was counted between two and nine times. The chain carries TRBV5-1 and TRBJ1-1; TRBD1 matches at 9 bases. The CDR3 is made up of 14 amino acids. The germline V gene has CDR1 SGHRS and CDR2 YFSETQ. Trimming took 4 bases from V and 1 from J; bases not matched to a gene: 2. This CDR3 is CASSGGQGNTEAFF. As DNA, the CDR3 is TGCGCCAGCAGCGGGGGACAGGGGAACACTGAAGCTTTCTTT.

CDR3 coding DNA: TGCAGTGCTGGCCTCGACGCGGTACCCTACGAGCAGTACTTC. This codes for CSAGLDAVPYEQYF. The chain links TRBV20-1 to TRBJ2-7; no clear D gene. Trimming cost V 5 bases and J 2 bases, with 16 bases left between them. CDR3 length: 14 residues. Germline CDR1 DFQATT, CDR2 SNEGSKA (reference sequence).

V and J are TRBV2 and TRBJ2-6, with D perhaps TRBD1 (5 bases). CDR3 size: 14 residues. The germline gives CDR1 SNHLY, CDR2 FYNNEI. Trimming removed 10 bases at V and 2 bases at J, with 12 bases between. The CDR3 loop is CATTDIPGANVLTF. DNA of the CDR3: TGTGCCACCACGGACATACCTGGGGCCAACGTCCTGACTTTC.

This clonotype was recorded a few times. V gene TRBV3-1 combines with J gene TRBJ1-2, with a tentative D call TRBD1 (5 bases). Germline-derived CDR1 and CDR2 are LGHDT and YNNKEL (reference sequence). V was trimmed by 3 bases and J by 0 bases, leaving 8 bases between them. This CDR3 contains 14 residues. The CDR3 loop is CASSQGPANYGYTF. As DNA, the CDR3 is TGTGCCAGCAGCCAGGGGCCGGCTAACTATGGCTACACCTTC.

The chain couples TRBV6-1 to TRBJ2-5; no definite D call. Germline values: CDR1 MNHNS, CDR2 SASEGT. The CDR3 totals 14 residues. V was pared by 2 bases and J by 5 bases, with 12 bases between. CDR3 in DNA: TGTGCCAGCAGTGAAAGTAGATTAGTGGAGACCCAGTACTTC. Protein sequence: CASSESRLVETQYF.

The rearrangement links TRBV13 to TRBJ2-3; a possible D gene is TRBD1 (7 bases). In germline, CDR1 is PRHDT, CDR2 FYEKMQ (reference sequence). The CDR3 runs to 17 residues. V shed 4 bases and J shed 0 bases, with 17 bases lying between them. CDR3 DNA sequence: TGTGCCAGCAGCTCCGCCTTCAGGGGGACTAGCACAGATACGCAGTATTTT. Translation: CASSSAFRGTSTDTQYF.

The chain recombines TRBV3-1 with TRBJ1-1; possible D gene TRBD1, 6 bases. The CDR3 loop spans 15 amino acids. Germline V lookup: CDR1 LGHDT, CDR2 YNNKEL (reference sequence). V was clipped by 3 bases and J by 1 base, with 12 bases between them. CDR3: CASSQRGRGNTEAFF. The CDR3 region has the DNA TGTGCCAGCAGCCAGCGGGGGCGCGGGAACACTGAAGCTTTCTTT.

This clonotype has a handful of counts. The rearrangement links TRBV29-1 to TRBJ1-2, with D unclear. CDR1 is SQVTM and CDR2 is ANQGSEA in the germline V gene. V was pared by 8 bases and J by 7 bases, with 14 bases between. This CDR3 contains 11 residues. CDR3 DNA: TGCAGCATCCGAATGGGTGGTGGCTACACCTTC. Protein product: CSIRMGGGYTF.

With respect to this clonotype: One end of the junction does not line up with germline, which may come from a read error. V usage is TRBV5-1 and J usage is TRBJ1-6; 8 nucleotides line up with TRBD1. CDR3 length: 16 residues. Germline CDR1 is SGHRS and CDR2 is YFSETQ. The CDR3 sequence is CASSPLFDRGNSSLHF. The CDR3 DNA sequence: TGCGCCAGCAGCCCTCTCTTTGACAGGGGAAATTCATCCCTCCACTTT.

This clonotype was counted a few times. CDR3 in DNA: TGTGCCACCAGCAGAGATAGGTTGGAGAACACTGAAGCTTTCTTT. Its protein product is CATSRDRLENTEAFF. The V call is TRBV15, the J call TRBJ1-1, with no clear D. The V end lost 0 bases, the J end lost 1 base, and 9 bases lay between the germline ends. Germline assignment: CDR1 LNHNV and CDR2 YYDKDF (reference sequence). The CDR3 covers 15 residues.

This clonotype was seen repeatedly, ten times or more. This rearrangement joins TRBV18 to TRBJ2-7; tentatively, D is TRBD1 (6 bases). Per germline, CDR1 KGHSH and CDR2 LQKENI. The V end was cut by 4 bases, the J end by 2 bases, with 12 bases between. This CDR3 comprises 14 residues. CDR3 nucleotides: TGTGCCAGCTCACTCGGACAGACGACCTACGAGCAGTACTTC. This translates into CASSLGQTTYEQYF.

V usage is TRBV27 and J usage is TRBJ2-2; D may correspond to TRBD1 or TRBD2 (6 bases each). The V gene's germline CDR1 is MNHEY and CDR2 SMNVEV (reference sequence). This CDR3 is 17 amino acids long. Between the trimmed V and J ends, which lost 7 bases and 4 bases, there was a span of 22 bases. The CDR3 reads CASTNRRGPKSTGELFF. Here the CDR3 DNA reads TGTGCCAGCACCAACCGTCGGGGGCCCAAGAGCACCGGGGAGCTGTTTTTT.

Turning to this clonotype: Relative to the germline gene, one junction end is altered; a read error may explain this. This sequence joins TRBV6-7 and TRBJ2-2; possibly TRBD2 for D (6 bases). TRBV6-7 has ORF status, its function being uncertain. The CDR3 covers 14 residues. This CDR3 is CASSYGPVGGERFF. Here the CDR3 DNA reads TGTGCCAGCAGTTACGGGCCCGTTGGCGGGGAGCGGTTTTTT.

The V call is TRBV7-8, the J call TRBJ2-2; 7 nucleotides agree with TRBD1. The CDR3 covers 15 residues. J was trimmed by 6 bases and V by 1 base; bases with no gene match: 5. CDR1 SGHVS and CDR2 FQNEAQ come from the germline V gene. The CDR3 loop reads CASSLDRGEAGELFF. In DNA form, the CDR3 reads TGTGCCAGCAGCTTAGACAGGGGAGAGGCCGGGGAGCTGTTTTTT.

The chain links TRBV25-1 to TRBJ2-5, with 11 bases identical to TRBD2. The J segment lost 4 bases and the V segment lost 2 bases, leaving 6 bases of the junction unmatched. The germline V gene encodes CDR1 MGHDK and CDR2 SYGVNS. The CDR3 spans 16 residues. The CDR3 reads CASSELTSGAGETQYF. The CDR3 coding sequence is TGTGCCAGCAGTGAACTGACTAGCGGGGCCGGAGAGACCCAGTACTTC.

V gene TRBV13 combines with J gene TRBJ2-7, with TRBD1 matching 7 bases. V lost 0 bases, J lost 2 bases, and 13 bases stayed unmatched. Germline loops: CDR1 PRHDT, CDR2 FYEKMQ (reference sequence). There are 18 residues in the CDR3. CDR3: CASSLGRRVGTVAYEQYF. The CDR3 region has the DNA TGTGCCAGCAGCTTAGGGAGAAGGGTCGGGACAGTTGCCTACGAGCAGTACTTC.

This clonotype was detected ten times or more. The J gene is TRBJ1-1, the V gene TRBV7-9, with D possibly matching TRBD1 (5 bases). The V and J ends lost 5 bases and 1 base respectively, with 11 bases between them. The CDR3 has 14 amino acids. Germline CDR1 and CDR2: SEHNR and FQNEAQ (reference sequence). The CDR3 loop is CASSPGHTNTEAFF. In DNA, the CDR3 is TGTGCCAGCAGCCCTGGACATACGAACACTGAAGCTTTCTTT. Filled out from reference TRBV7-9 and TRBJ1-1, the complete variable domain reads DTGVSQNPRHKITKRGQNVTFRCDPISEHNRLYWYRQTLGQGPEFLTYFQNEAQLEKSRLLSDRFSAERPKGSFSTLEIQRTEQGDSAMYLCASSPGHTNTEAFFGQGTRLTVV.

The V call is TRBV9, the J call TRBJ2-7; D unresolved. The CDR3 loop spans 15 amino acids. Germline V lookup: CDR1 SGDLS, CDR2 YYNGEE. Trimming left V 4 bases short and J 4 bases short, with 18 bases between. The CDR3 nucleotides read TGTGCCAGCAGCCTTACCCAGGACCCTTTATACGAGCAGTACTTC. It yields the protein CASSLTQDPLYEQYF.

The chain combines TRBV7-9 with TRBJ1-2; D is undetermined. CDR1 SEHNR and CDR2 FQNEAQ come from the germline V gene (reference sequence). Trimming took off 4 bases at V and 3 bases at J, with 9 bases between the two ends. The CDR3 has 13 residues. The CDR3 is CASSSGLDYGYTF. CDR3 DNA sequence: TGTGCCAGCAGCTCAGGACTGGACTATGGCTACACCTTC. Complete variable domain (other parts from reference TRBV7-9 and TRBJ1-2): DTGVSQNPRHKITKRGQNVTFRCDPISEHNRLYWYRQTLGQGPEFLTYFQNEAQLEKSRLLSDRFSAERPKGSFSTLEIQRTEQGDSAMYLCASSSGLDYGYTFGSGTRLTVV.

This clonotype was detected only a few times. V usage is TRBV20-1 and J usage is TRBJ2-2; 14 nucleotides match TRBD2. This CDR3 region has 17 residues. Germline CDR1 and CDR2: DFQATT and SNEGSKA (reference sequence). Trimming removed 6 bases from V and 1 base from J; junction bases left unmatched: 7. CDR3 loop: CSARGLAGDLNTGELFF. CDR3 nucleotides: TGCAGTGCCCGGGGACTAGCGGGGGATTTGAACACCGGGGAGCTGTTTTTT.

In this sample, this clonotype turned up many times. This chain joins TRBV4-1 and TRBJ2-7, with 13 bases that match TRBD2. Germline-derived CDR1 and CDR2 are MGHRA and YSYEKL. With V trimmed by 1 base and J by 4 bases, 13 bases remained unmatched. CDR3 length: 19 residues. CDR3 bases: TGCGCCAGCAGCCAAGCCACTAGCGGGGGGGCCCTTGGATGGTACGAGCAGTACTTC. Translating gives CASSQATSGGALGWYEQYF.

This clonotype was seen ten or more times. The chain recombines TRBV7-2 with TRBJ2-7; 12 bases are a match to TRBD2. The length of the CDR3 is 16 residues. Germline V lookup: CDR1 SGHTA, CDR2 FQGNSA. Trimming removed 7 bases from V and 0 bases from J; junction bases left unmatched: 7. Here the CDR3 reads CASTLRTSGASYEQYF. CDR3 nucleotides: TGTGCCAGCACCCTTCGGACTAGCGGGGCCTCCTACGAGCAGTACTTC.